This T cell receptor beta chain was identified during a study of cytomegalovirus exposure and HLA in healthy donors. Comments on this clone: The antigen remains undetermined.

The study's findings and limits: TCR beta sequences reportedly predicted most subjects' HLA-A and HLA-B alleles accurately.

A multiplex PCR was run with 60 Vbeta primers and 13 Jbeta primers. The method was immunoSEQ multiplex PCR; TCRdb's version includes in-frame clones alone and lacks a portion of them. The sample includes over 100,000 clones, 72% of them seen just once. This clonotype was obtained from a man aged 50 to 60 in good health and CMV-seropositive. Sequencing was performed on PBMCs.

CDR3 residues: CSVVPGQGFWATQYF. CDR3 DNA sequence: TGCAGCGTTGTCCCGGGACAGGGGTTTTGGGCGACCCAGTACTTC. The chain has TRBV29-1 and TRBJ2-5; TRBD1 aligns across 10 bases. Germline V CDR1 and CDR2: SQVTM, ANQGSEA. The CDR3 spans 15 residues. V dropped 4 bases and J dropped 7; count of bases not matched to a gene: 12.